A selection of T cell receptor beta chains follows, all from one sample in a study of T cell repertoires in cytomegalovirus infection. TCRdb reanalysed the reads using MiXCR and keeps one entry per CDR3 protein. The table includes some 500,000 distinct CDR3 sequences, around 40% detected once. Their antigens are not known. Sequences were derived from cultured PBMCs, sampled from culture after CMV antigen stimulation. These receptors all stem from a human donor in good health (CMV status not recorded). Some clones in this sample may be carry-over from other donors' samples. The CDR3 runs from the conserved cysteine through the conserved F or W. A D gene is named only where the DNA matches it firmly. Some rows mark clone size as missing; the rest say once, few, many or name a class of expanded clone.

TGCAGCGCCAGCGCGTGGGATAACTATGGCTACACCTTC	CSASAWDNYGYTF	NA	TRBV29-1	TRBJ1-2	NA
TGTGCCAGCAGGCGCCAATACGAGCAGTACTTC	CASRRQYEQYF	once	TRBV6-2/TRBV6-3	TRBJ2-7	NA
TGTGCCAGCAGCCCTCGGACAGCCCAAGAGACCCAGTACTTC	CASSPRTAQETQYF	NA	TRBV11-2	TRBJ2-5	NA
TGTGCCAGCAGTGGGACAGGGGGCAGGGGGGAGCTGTTTTTT	CASSGTGGRGELFF	NA	TRBV6-1	TRBJ2-2	TRBD1
TGTGCCAGCAGCTTAGGGGCTAGGCAGTTCTTC	CASSLGARQFF	few	TRBV11-2	TRBJ2-1	NA
TGTGCCAGCAGCAGAACTAGCGGGGTTTCCTACGAGCAGTACTTC	CASSRTSGVSYEQYF	NA	TRBV7-8	TRBJ2-7	TRBD2
TGTGCCAGCAGCTTAGAGGGACTAGCCTCCGAGCAGTACTTC	CASSLEGLASEQYF	NA	TRBV7-6	TRBJ2-7	TRBD2
TGTGCCAGCAGCCATTCCGGGGACAGGGGCACTGAAGCTTTCTTT	CASSHSGDRGTEAFF	few	TRBV7-9	TRBJ1-1	TRBD1
TGTGCCAGTAGTCGCTCCGACTCGGGCAATGAGCAGTTCTTC	CASSRSDSGNEQFF	NA	TRBV19	TRBJ2-1	NA
TGTGCCAGCAGCTTAGTTGGGACCCCGATGAGCACAGATACGCAGTATTTT	CASSLVGTPMSTDTQYF	NA	TRBV7-2	TRBJ2-3	NA
TGTGCCAGCAGTACCCTCCGGGACAGGGGTCAGCCCCAGCATTTT	CASSTLRDRGQPQHF	few	TRBV27	TRBJ1-5	TRBD1
TGTGCCAGTAGGCGAGGAGGGGGAAATTCACCCCTCCACTTT	CASRRGGGNSPLHF	NA	TRBV19	TRBJ1-6	NA
TGTGCCACCAGCGGGTTAGCGGGGACCTACGAGCAGTACTTC	CATSGLAGTYEQYF	NA	TRBV15	TRBJ2-7	TRBD2
TGTGCCAGTAGTATCCCCGGGACACCCAACTATGGCTACACCTTC	CASSIPGTPNYGYTF	NA	TRBV19	TRBJ1-2	NA
TGTGCCAGCAGCGGGGGTCTCTACAATGAGCAGTTCTTC	CASSGGLYNEQFF	few	TRBV7-2	TRBJ2-1	NA
TGCAGTGCTAGAGGGAGCGGGGGGGTTGGCGAGCAGTACTTC	CSARGSGGVGEQYF	NA	TRBV20-1	TRBJ2-7	TRBD2
TGTGCCTCTTTTCACGGTTCTTGGGAGACCCAGTACTTC	CASFHGSWETQYF	few	TRBV6-1	TRBJ2-5	NA
TGTGCCAGCAACCCCCTATCTGGGACAGAAAAACTGTTTTTT	CASNPLSGTEKLFF	NA	TRBV6-1	TRBJ1-4	NA
TGCGCCAGCAGCCAAGATAGGGGGAGGGCTGTTGAAGCTTTCTTT	CASSQDRGRAVEAFF	NA	TRBV4-1	TRBJ1-1	NA
TGTGCCAGCAGCCTAGCCACCCTTCCGACTAGCGGGGACTACGAGCAGTACTTC	CASSLATLPTSGDYEQYF	NA	TRBV7-8	TRBJ2-7	TRBD2
TGTGCCAGCAGCTTAGTATCGGGAGACAATGAGCAGTTCTTC	CASSLVSGDNEQFF	few	TRBV7-2	TRBJ2-1	NA
TGTGCCAGCAGCCTGTCAGGGGCGATTGAAGCTTTCTTT	CASSLSGAIEAFF	many	TRBV7-2	TRBJ1-1	NA
TGTGCCACCAGTGACACCGGGACTAGCGGCCGGGTAGAACCTCCCAGGCATGAGCAGTTCTTC	CATSDTGTSGRVEPPRHEQFF	NA	TRBV24-1	TRBJ2-1	TRBD2
TGTGCCAGCATTTTAAGCGGGAGAAAAACTAATGAGCAGTTCTTC	CASILSGRKTNEQFF	NA	TRBV7-9	TRBJ2-1	TRBD2
TGTGCCAGGAAGGGGGGGCCGGGGGACACTGAAGCTTTCTTT	CARKGGPGDTEAFF	few	TRBV7-6	TRBJ1-1	NA
TGCAGTGCGCAAGGGGATTATACGCAGTATTTT	CSAQGDYTQYF	NA	TRBV20-1	TRBJ2-3	NA